This TCR beta chain was retrieved from a study of CD8+ T cells in alopecia areata. Study information: Scoring of treated patients' severity used the percentage of affected scalp area. Study-wide results and caveats: While tofacitinib was given, many expanded lesional clones persisted in scalp and blood. Scalp sample sequencing also detects resident alphabeta T cells of normal skin.

Investigators isolated RNA and reverse transcribed it into cDNA to act as the sequencing template. TCRdb keeps only in-frame clones here, not all; method: immunoSEQ multiplex PCR. Of around 290,000 clones in the sample, roughly 64% are singletons; the top ten hold about 1.7%. Note on this clone: Its antigen is not known.

Treatment here: oral pan-JAK inhibitor, 5-10 mg twice daily. It was from alopecia areata patients that lesional scalp punch biopsies and peripheral blood were collected. This CDR3 has 16 residues. CDR1 SGHRS and CDR2 YFSETQ come from the germline V gene. J gave up 2 bases and V 4 bases, and 9 bases lay outside the gene matches. The receptor was derived from a human donor with alopecia areata. The input for sequencing was CD4+ T cells sorted from blood, taken at week 24, from a patient treated with tofacitinib. This chain connects TRBV5-1 to TRBJ2-1; 7 nucleotides line up with TRBD1. CDR3 coding DNA: TGCGCCAGCAGCCTAACTACAGGGGTCCCCTACAATGAGCAGTTCTTC. Amino acids: CASSLTTGVPYNEQFF.